The 2 T cell receptor beta chains listed next were all sequenced from one sample in a study of regulatory T cells in long-lasting Graves disease. Researchers made TCR beta libraries by using iRepertoire HTBI primers and running Arm-PCR on CDR3 regions. One entry per CDR3 protein results from TCRdb running MiXCR on the multiplex PCR reads. The sample includes about 470,000 distinct CDR3 sequences, about a fifth of them seen just once. Indicated time point: persistent/refractory GD, antithyroid drugs over 5 years with positive TRAb. RNA from PBMCs was the source of the TCR library. The sequencing here drew on peripheral blood mononuclear cells (PBMCs), taken when the disease was refractory, from a patient treated with antithyroid drugs. These receptors were collected from a female donor with Graves disease.

In the case of this clonotype: Compared with germline, one end of the junction differs, possibly owing to a read error. The chain couples TRBV6-4 to TRBJ1-3, with no clear D. CDR1 and CDR2 (germline): MRHNA, SNTAGT. The CDR3 has 15 amino acids. The CDR3 DNA is TGTACCAGTCATCTCCTTGGGGACTCTGGAAACACCATATATTTT. Encoded protein: CTSHLLGDSGNTIYF.

At least ten counts were recorded for this clonotype. The rearrangement uses TRBV11-2 and TRBJ2-7; the D is unclear. This CDR3 has 14 residues. Germline CDR1 reads SGHAT; CDR2 reads FQNNGV. With 7 bases removed from V and 5 bases from J, the gap between germline ends came to 18 bases. CDR3: CASTRSAAPHEQYF. CDR3 DNA sequence: TGTGCCAGCACCCGATCGGCCGCTCCCCACGAGCAGTACTTC.